This is a list of T cell receptor beta chains from one sample in a study of blood T cell repertoires in COVID-19. Here immunoSEQ multiplex PCR was the method, and the copy in TCRdb shows in-frame clones only, minus some. Among roughly 200,000 clones, about 86% were seen once, and the ten largest hold approximately 4%. Sequenced sample: peripheral blood. Source of these receptors: a man aged 50 or older with active or convalescent COVID-19. CDR3s include the opening cysteine and the closing phenylalanine or tryptophan. The D gene is left open where the match is weak. Expanded clones get a size class; other rows say once, few or many, or leave the size out.

v_gene,j_gene,abundance,d_gene,CDR3aa,CDR3nt
TRBV6-5,TRBJ1-1,-,-,CASSYAIDRLNTEAFF,TGTGCCAGCAGTTACGCCATAGACAGATTGAACACTGAAGCTTTCTTT
TRBV6-6,TRBJ2-3,-,TRBD2,CASSPGTSGGNTDTQYF,TGTGCCAGCAGTCCTGGGACTAGCGGGGGGAACACAGATACGCAGTATTTT
TRBV28,TRBJ2-3,once,-,CASSFSEGGAYTDTQYF,TGTGCCAGCAGTTTCTCCGAGGGGGGGGCTTACACAGATACGCAGTATTTT
TRBV7-9,TRBJ1-3,many,-,CASSLAAGGSGNTIYF,TGTGCCAGCAGCTTAGCGGCCGGGGGCTCTGGAAACACCATATATTTT
TRBV7-2,TRBJ2-7,once,-,CASSSSSYEQYF,TGTGCCAGCAGCTCCAGCTCCTACGAGCAGTACTTC
TRBV10-3,TRBJ2-2,-,-,CAIGGARTGELFF,TGTGCCATCGGAGGGGCCAGAACCGGGGAGCTGTTTTTT
TRBV28,TRBJ2-7,-,-,CASSLTGTLHEQYF,TGTGCCAGCAGTTTAACAGGGACATTACACGAGCAGTACTTC
TRBV6-5,TRBJ1-4,once,-,CASSYSSQGGEKLFF,TGTGCCAGCAGTTACTCGAGTCAGGGTGGGGAAAAACTGTTTTTT
TRBV27,TRBJ2-2,-,-,CATGPGGQNGELFF,TGTGCCACCGGGCCCGGGGGGCAAAACGGGGAGCTGTTTTTT
TRBV27,TRBJ2-7,-,TRBD1,CASSRQTGGREYEQYF,TGTGCCAGCAGCCGACAAACAGGGGGTCGAGAGTACGAGCAGTACTTC
TRBV5-4,TRBJ2-7,-,-,CASSFRESYEQYF,TGTGCCAGCAGCTTTAGAGAGTCCTACGAGCAGTACTTC
TRBV7-6,TRBJ2-3,-,-,CASSLLTSTFTDTQYF,TGTGCCAGCAGCTTATTGACTAGTACCTTCACAGATACGCAGTATTTT
TRBV29-1,TRBJ1-1,-,TRBD1,CSVKQGDTEAFF,TGCAGCGTGAAACAGGGGGACACTGAAGCTTTCTTT
TRBV5-4,TRBJ2-7,-,-,CASSLAGEQYF,TGTGCCAGCAGCTTGGCGGGGGAGCAGTACTTC
TRBV6-1,TRBJ2-3,-,-,CASREGHRDTQYF,TGTGCCAGCCGTGAGGGGCATAGGGATACGCAGTATTTT
TRBV29-1,TRBJ2-6,-,TRBD1,CSAGTGFSGANVLTF,TGCAGCGCCGGGACAGGATTCTCTGGGGCCAACGTCCTGACTTTC
TRBV21-1,TRBJ2-1,-,-,CASSQEAGQGTYNEQFF,TGTGCCAGCAGCCAGGAAGCTGGACAGGGGACCTACAATGAGCAGTTCTTC
TRBV30,TRBJ1-6,-,TRBD1,CAWSGLQGPDSPLHF,TGTGCCTGGAGTGGGCTACAGGGGCCTGATTCACCCCTCCACTTT
TRBV11-2,TRBJ1-1,-,-,CASSSLPVGGGLIPEAFF,TGTGCCAGCAGCTCGCTTCCCGTCGGCGGGGGCCTTATTCCTGAAGCTTTCTTT
TRBV7-2,TRBJ2-5,-,-,CASSVSAGQETQYF,TGTGCCAGCAGCGTTAGCGCGGGGCAAGAGACCCAGTACTTC